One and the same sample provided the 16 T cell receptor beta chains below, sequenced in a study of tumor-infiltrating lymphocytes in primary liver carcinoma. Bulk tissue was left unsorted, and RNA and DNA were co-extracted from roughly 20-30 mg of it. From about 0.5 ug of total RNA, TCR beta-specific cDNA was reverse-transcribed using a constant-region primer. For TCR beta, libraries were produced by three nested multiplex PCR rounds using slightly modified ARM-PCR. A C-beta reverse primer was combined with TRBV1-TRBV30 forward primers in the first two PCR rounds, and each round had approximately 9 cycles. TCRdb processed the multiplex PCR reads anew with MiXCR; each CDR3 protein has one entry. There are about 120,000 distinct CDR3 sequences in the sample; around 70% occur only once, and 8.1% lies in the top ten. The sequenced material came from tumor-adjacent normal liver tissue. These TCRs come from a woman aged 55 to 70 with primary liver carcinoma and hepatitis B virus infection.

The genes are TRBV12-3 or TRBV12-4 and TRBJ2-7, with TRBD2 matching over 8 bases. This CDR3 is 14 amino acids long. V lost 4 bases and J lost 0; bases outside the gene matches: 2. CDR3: CASSYGTSSYEQYF. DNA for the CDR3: TGTGCCAGCAGTTATGGGACTAGCTCCTACGAGCAGTACTTC.

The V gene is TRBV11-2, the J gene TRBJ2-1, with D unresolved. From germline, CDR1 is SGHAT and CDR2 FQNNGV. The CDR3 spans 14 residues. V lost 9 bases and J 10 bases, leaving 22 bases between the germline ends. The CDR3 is CASSPGSRYREQFF. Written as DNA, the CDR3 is TGTGCCAGTAGTCCAGGCTCGAGGTATAGGGAGCAGTTCTTC.

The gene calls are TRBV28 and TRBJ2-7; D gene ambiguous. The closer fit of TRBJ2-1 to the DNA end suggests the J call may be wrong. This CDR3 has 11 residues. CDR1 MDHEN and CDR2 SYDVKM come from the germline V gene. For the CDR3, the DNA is TGTGCCAGCAGCCCCCCCGGGGAGCAGTTCTTC. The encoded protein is CASSPPGEQFF.

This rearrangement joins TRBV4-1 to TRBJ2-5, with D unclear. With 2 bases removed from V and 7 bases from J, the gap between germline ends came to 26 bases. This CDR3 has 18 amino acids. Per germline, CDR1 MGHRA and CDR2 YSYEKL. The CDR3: CASSQCGTTGPRFGTQYF. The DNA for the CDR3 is TGCGCCAGCAGCCAATGCGGAACCACCGGGCCTCGCTTCGGGACCCAGTACTTC.

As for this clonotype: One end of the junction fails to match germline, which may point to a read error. CDR3 in amino acids: CASSSRGRGNEKPFF. The CDR3 DNA reads TGTGCCAGCAGCTCGCGAGGGAGAGGTAATGAAAAACCGTTTTTT. This sequence joins TRBV11-2 and TRBJ1-4; D gene unclear. CDR1 is SGHAT and CDR2 is FQNNGV in the germline V gene. The CDR3 extends over 15 amino acids.

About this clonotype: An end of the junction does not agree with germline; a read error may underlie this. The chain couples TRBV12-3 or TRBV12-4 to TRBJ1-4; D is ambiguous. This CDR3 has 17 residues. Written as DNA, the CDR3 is TGTGCCAGCAGTTCTTCACCCACTTTCGCAACTAATGAAAAATTGTTTTTT. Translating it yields CASSSSPTFATNEKLFF.

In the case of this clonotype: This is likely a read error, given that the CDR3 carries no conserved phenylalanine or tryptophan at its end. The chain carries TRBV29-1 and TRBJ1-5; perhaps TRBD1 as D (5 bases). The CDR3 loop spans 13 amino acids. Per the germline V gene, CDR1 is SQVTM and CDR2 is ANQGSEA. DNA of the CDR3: TGCAGCGTTGGGACGGGGCTGAATCAGCACCAGCATTCT. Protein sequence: CSVGTGLNQHQHS.

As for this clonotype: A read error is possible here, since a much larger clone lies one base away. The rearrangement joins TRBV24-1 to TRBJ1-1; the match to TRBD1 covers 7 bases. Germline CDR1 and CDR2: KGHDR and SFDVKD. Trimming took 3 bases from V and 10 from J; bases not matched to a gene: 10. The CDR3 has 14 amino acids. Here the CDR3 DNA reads TGTGCCACCAGTGATCCCTACAGGGGTAATGGAGCTTTCTTT. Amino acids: CATSDPYRGNGAFF.

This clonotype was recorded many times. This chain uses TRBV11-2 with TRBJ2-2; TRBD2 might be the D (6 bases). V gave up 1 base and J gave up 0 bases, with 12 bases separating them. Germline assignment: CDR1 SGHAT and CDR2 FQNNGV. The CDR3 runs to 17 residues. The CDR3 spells CASSLALGGANTGELFF. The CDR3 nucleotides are TGTGCCAGCAGCTTAGCATTAGGAGGGGCGAACACCGGGGAGCTGTTTTTT.

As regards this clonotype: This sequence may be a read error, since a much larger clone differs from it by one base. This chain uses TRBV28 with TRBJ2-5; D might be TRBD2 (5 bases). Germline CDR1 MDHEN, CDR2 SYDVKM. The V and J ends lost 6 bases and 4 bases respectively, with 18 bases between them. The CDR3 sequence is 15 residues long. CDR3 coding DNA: TGTGCCAGCAGATCTCATGCGAGACGGGGAGAGACCCAGTACTTC. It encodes CASRSHARRGETQYF.

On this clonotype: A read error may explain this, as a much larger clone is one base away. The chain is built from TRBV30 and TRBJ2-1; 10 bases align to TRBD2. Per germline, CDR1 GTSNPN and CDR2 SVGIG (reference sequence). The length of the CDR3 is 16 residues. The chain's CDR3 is CVWEGGLAGVSNEQFF. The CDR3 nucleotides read TGTGTCTGGGAGGGGGGGCTAGCGGGAGTGAGCAATGAGCAGTTCTTC.

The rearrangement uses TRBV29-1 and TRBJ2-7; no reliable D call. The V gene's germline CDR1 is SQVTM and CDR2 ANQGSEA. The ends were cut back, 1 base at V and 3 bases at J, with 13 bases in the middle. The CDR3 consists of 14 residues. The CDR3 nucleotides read TGCAGCGTTGAAGGGGATCGGTCTGGCTACGAGCAGTACTTC. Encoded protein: CSVEGDRSGYEQYF.

The CDR3 spells CASSQDRGWATNDELFF. CDR3 DNA sequence: TGTGCCAGCAGCCAAGATAGGGGTTGGGCAACTAATGACGAACTGTTTTTT. V is TRBV4-2 and J is TRBJ1-4, with TRBD1 as a possible D gene (5 bases). With 0 bases removed from V and 12 bases from J, the gap between germline ends came to 23 bases. Germline values: CDR1 LGHNA, CDR2 YNFKEQ. The CDR3 covers 17 residues.

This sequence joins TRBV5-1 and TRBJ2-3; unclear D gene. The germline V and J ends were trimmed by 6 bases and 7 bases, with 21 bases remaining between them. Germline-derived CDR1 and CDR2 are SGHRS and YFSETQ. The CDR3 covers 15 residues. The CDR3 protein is CASNRSTEPSHTQYF. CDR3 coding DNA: TGCGCCAGCAACCGTTCCACGGAACCCTCACATACGCAGTATTTT.

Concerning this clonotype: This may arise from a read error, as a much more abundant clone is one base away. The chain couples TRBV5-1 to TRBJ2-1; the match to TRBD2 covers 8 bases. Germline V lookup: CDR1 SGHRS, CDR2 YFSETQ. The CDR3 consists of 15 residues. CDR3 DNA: TGCGCCAGCAGCTCGCGGGGGGAGGGAGGCAATGAGCAGCTCTTC. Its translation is CASSSRGEGGNEQLF.

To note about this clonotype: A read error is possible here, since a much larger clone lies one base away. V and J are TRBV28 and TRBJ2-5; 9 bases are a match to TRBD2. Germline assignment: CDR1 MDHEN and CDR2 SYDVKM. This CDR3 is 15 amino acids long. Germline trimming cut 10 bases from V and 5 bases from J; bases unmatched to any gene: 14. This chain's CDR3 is CAMSPPGLAWETQYF. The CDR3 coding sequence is TGTGCCATGAGTCCACCGGGACTAGCTTGGGAGACCCAGTACTTC.